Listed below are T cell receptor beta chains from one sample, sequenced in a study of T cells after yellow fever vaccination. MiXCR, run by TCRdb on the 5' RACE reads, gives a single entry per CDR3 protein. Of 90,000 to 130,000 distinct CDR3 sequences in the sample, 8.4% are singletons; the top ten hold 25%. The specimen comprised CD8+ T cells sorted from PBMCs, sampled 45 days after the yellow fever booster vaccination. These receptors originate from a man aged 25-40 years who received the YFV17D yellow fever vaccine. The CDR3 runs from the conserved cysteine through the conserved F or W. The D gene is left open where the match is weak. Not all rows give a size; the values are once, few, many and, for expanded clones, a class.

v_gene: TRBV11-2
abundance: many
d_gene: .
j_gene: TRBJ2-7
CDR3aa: CASSFPPGTLEYEQYF
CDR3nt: TGTGCCAGCAGCTTCCCCCCGGGCACATTAGAATACGAGCAGTACTTC

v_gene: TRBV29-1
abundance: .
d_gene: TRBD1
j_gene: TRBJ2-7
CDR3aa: CSVETGTATYEQYF
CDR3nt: TGCAGCGTTGAAACCGGGACAGCTACCTACGAGCAGTACTTC

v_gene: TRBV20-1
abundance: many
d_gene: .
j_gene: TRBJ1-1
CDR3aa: CSAEDRTTNTEAFF
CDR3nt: TGCAGTGCTGAAGACAGGACTACGAACACTGAAGCTTTCTTT

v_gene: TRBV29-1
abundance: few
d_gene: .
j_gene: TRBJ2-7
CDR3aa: CSVLDRDTIYEQYF
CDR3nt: TGCAGCGTCCTAGACCGGGACACGATCTACGAGCAGTACTTC

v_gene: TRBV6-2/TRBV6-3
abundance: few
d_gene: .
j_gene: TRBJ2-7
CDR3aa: CASSYAGPYEQYF
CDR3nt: TGTGCCAGCAGTTATGCAGGGCCCTACGAGCAGTACTTC

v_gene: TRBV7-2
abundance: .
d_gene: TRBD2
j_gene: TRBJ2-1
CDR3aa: CASSFGSSGLNEQFF
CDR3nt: TGTGCCAGCAGCTTCGGGTCTAGCGGGTTAAATGAGCAGTTCTTC

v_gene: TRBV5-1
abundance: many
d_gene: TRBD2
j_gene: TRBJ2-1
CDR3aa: CASRRLAGATYNEQFF
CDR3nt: TGCGCCAGCAGGAGACTAGCGGGAGCGACTTACAATGAGCAGTTCTTC

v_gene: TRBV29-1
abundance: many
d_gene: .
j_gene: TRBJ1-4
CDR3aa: CSVAGELNEKLFF
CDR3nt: TGCAGCGTTGCCGGGGAACTGAATGAAAAACTGTTTTTT

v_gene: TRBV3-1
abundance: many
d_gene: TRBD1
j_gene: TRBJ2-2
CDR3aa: CASSQEDRGPSGELFF
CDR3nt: TGTGCCAGCAGCCAAGAAGACAGGGGGCCCTCCGGGGAGCTGTTTTTT

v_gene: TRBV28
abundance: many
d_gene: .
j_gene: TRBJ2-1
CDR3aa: CASSTTDNEQFF
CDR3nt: TGTGCCAGCAGTACGACAGACAATGAGCAGTTCTTC

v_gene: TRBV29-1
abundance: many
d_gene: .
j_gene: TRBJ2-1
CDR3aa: CSPLSGNEQFF
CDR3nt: TGCAGCCCTCTTTCCGGGAATGAGCAGTTCTTC

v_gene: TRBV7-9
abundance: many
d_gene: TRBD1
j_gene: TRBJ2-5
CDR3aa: CASSFTWTGQETQYF
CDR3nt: TGTGCCAGCAGCTTTACGTGGACAGGCCAAGAGACCCAGTACTTC

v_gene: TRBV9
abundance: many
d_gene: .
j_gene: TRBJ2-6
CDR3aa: CASSSGEGLQANVLTF
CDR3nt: TGTGCCAGCAGCTCAGGGGAGGGCTTGCAGGCCAACGTCCTGACTTTC

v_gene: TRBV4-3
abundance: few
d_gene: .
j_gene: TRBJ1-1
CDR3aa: CASSQVGRGFTEAFF
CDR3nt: TGCGCCAGCAGCCAAGTCGGCAGGGGATTCACTGAAGCTTTCTTT

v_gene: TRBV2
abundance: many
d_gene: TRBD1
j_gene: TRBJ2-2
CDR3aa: CASRESTGAGELFF
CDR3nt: TGTGCCAGCAGGGAATCGACAGGGGCCGGGGAGCTGTTTTTT

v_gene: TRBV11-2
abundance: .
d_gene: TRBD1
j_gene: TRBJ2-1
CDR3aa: CASSRGQGRNEQFF
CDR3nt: TGTGCCAGCAGCCGAGGACAGGGGAGGAATGAGCAGTTCTTC

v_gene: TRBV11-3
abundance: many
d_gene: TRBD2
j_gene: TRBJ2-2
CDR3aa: CANFLAGGTGELFF
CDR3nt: TGTGCCAACTTTCTAGCGGGAGGCACCGGGGAGCTGTTTTTT

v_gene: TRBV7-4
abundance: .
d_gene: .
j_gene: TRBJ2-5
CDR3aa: CASSSITPGETQYF
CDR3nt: TGTGCCAGCAGCTCTATTACACCGGGTGAGACCCAGTACTTC

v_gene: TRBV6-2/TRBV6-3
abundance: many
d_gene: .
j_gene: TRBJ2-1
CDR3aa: CASSLSGRQEQFF
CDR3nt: TGTGCCAGCAGTTTATCGGGACGCCAGGAGCAGTTCTTC

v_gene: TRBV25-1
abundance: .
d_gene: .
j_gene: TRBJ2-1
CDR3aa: CATTAISSYNEQFF
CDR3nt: TGTGCCACCACCGCGATTAGCTCCTACAATGAGCAGTTCTTC

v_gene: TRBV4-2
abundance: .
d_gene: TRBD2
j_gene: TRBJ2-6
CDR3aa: CASSFMWGSGANVLTF
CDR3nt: TGTGCCAGCAGCTTTATGTGGGGAAGCGGGGCAAACGTCCTGACTTTC

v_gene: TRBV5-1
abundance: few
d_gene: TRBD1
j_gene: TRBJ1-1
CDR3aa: CASSAQQGADTEAFF
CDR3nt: TGCGCCAGCAGCGCCCAACAGGGGGCGGACACTGAAGCTTTCTTT

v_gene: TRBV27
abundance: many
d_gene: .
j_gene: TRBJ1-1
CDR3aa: CASSLSANTEAFF
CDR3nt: TGTGCCAGCAGTTTGTCGGCGAACACTGAAGCTTTCTTT

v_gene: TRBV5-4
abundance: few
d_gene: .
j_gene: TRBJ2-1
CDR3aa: CASSLWDGRGEQFF
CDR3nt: TGTGCCAGCAGCCTCTGGGACGGGCGAGGGGAGCAGTTCTTC

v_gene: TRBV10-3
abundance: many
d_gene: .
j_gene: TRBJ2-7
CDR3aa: CAISEPLTPYEQYF
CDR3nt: TGTGCCATCAGTGAGCCCCTTACCCCCTACGAGCAGTACTTC

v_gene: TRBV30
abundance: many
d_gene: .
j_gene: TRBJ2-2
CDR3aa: CAWIGTGELFF
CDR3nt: TGTGCCTGGATTGGCACCGGGGAGCTGTTTTTT

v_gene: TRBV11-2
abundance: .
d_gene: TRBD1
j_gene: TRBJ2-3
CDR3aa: CASSFEGQVTDTQYF
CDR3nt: TGTGCCAGCAGCTTCGAAGGACAGGTCACAGATACGCAGTATTTT

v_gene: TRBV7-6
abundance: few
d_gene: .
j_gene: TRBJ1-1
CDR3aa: CASSFRGGMNTEAFF
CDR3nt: TGTGCCAGCAGCTTCAGAGGGGGTATGAACACTGAAGCTTTCTTT

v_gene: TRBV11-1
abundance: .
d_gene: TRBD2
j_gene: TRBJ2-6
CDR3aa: CASSPNGRGGSGANVLTF
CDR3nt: TGTGCCAGCAGCCCCAACGGACGGGGGGGCTCGGGGGCCAACGTCCTGACTTTC

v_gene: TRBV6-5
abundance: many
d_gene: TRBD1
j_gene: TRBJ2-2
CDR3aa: CASSLAGGEFGELFF
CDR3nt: TGTGCCAGCAGTTTAGCAGGGGGCGAGTTCGGGGAGCTGTTTTTT

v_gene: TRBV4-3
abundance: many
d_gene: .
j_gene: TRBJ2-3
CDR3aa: CASSSIELASTDTQYF
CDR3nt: TGCGCCAGCAGCTCAATCGAGCTAGCTAGCACAGATACGCAGTATTTT

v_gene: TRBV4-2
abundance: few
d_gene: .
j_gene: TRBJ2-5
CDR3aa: CASSHEETGPQETQYF
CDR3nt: TGTGCCAGCAGCCACGAAGAAACCGGGCCCCAAGAGACCCAGTACTTC

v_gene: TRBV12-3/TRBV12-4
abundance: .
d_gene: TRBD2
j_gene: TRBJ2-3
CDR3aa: CASSMLGGGTDTQYF
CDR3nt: TGTGCCAGCAGCATGCTCGGGGGGGGCACAGATACGCAGTATTTT

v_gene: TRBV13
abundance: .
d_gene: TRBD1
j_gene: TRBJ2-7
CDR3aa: CASSFHETGVYEQYF
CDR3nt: TGTGCCAGCAGCTTTCACGAGACAGGGGTCTACGAGCAGTACTTC

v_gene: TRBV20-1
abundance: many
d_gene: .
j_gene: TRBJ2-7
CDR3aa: CSGRLAAYEQYF
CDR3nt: TGCAGTGGCAGGCTAGCAGCCTACGAGCAGTACTTC

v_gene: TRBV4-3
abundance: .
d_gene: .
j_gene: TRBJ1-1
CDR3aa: CASSQDVLIGTEAFF
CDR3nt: TGCGCCAGCAGCCAAGATGTTCTCATCGGGACTGAAGCTTTCTTT

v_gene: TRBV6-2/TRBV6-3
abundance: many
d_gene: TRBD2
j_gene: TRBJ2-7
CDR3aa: CASSIAGSYEQYF
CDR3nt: TGTGCCAGCAGTATAGCGGGCTCCTACGAGCAGTACTTC

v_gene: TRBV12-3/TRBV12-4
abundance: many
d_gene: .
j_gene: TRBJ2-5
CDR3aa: CASSPRTEPRGTQYF
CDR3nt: TGTGCCAGCAGTCCCCGGACCGAGCCGAGGGGGACCCAGTACTTC

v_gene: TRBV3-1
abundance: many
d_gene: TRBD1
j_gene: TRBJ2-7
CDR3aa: CASSQGQGFSYEQYF
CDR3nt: TGTGCCAGCAGCCAGGGACAGGGGTTCTCCTACGAGCAGTACTTC

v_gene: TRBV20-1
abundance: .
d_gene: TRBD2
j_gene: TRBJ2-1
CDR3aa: CSALAGGPNEQFF
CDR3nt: TGCAGTGCTTTAGCGGGAGGGCCGAATGAGCAGTTCTTC

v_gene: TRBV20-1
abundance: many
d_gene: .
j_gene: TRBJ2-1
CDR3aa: CSVRANTSVYNEQFF
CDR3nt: TGCAGTGTCAGGGCGAATACGTCGGTCTACAATGAGCAGTTCTTC

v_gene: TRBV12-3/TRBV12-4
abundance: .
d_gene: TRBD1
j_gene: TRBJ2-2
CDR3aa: CALSLGFWTGANTGELFF
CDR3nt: TGTGCCCTCAGTTTAGGGTTCTGGACAGGGGCGAACACCGGGGAGCTGTTTTTT

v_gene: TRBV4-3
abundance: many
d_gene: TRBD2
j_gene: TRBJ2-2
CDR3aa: CASSRGEGRSLNTGELFF
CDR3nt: TGCGCCAGCAGCCGGGGGGAGGGCCGATCCTTGAACACCGGGGAGCTGTTTTTT

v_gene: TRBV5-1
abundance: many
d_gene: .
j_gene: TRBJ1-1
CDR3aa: CASSKGQSEAFF
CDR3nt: TGCGCCAGCAGCAAAGGACAATCTGAAGCTTTCTTT

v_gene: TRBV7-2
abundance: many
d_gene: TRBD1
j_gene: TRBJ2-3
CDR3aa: CASSPGQGTDTQYF
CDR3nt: TGTGCCAGCAGCCCGGGACAGGGGACGGATACGCAGTATTTT

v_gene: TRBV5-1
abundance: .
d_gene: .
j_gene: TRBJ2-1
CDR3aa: CASSLEEREWYNEQFF
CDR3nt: TGCGCCAGCAGCCTGGAAGAACGGGAGTGGTACAATGAGCAGTTCTTC

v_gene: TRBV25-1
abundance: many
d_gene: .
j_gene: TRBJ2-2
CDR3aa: CASSEVRTGELFF
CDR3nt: TGTGCCAGCAGTGAAGTCCGGACCGGGGAGCTGTTTTTT

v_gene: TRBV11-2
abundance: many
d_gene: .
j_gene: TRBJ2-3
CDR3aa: CASSLVTGGPITDTQYF
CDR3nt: TGTGCCAGCAGCTTAGTCACCGGCGGACCAATAACAGATACGCAGTATTTT

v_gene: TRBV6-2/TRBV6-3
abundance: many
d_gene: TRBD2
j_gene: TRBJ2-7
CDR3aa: CASIWTSGSYEQYF
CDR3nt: TGTGCCAGCATCTGGACTAGCGGGAGTTACGAGCAGTACTTC

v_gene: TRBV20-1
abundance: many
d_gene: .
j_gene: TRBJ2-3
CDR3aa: CSAVGTRRTDTQYF
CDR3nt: TGCAGTGCGGTGGGGACGCGTCGCACAGATACGCAGTATTTT

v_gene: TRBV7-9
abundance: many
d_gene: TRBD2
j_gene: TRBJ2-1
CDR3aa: CASSPPGLAGFF
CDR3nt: TGTGCCAGCAGTCCCCCGGGACTAGCGGGATTTTTC

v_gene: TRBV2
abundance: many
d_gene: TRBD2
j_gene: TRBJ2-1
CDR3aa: CASHGLAAYNEQFF
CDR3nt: TGTGCCAGCCATGGACTAGCGGCCTACAATGAGCAGTTCTTC

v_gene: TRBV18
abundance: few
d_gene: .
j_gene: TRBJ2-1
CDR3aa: CASSNTGDNEQFF
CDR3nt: TGTGCCAGCTCAAATACAGGAGACAATGAGCAGTTCTTC

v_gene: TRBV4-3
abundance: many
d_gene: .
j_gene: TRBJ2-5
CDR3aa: CASSAYRGGETQYF
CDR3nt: TGCGCCAGCAGCGCTTACAGGGGGGGAGAGACCCAGTACTTC